The table lists the clone carrying this T cell receptor (beta chain) with a few counts. Its antigen is currently unknown. This specimen comes from a study of T cells in Graves' hyperthyroidism and ophthalmopathy. Study-wide results and caveats: Stable hyperthyroidism was separated from ophthalmopathy by a model based on 13 V-J features. Median prediction lead before ophthalmopathy onset was about 6.7 months with the model.

Out of around 10 ml of fresh peripheral blood came the PBMCs. Amplification yielded TCR beta CDR3 regions, with RNA transcripts as the source. The TCR CDR3 was amplified in a first-round RT-PCR using the HTBI primer set. TCRdb itself ran the multiplex PCR reads through MiXCR, one entry per CDR3 protein. The data hold about 350,000 distinct CDR3 sequences, with around 15% observed a single time. The CDR3 runs 14 residues. V lost 0 bases and J lost 5, with 11 bases in between. Per germline, CDR1 LGHNA and CDR2 YNFKEQ. This clonotype was obtained from a woman aged 40-49 years with Graves' ophthalmopathy. The sequencing sample was made of blood. This chain joins TRBV4-2 and TRBJ2-7; unclear D gene. The CDR3 DNA sequence: TGTGCCAGCAGCCAAGAACACGGCATCGACGAGCAGTACTTC. Its protein is CASSQEHGIDEQYF.